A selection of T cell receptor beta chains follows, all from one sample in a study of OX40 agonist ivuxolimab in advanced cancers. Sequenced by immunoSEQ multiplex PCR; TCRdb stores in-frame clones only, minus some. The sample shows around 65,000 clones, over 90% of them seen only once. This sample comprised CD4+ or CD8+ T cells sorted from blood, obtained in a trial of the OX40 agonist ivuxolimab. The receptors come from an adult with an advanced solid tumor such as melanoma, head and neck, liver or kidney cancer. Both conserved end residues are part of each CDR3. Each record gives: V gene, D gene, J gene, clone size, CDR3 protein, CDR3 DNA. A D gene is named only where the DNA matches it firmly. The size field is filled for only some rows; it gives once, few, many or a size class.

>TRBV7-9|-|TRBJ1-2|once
CASSLPGYANYGYTF
TGTGCCAGCAGCTTACCAGGGTACGCTAACTATGGCTACACCTTC
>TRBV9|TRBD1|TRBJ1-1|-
CASSGRVGTGGGEAFF
TGTGCCAGCAGCGGGAGAGTGGGAACAGGGGGCGGTGAAGCTTTCTTT
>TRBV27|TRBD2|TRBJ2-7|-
CASSSSGIGYEQYF
TGTGCCAGCAGTTCGAGCGGGATAGGCTACGAGCAGTACTTC
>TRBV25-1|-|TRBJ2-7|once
CASSEYSYEQYF
TGTGCCAGCAGTGAATATAGCTACGAGCAGTACTTC
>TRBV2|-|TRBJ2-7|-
CASRITSHPPYEQYF
TGTGCCAGCAGAATCACTAGCCACCCACCCTACGAGCAGTACTTC
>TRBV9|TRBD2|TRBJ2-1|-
CASSVEGGGASNEQFF
TGTGCCAGCAGCGTAGAAGGCGGGGGGGCGAGCAATGAGCAGTTCTTC
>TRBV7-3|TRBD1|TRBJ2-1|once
CASSSTGGLDEQFF
TGTGCCAGCAGCTCCACAGGGGGCCTCGATGAGCAGTTCTTC
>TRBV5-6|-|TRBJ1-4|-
CASTPSPGVKEKLFF
TGTGCCAGCACCCCTTCCCCCGGGGTGAAGGAAAAACTGTTTTTT
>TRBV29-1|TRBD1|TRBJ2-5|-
CSVDGRGLGETQYF
TGCAGCGTTGATGGCAGGGGGCTTGGAGAGACCCAGTACTTC
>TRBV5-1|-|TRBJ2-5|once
CASSGSGLQETQYF
TGCGCCAGCAGCGGATCGGGGTTGCAAGAGACCCAGTACTTC
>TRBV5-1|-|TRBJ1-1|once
CASKNQGAEAFF
TGCGCCAGCAAGAACCAGGGAGCTGAAGCTTTCTTT
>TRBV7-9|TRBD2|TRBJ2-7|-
CASSSGGANEQYF
TGTGCCAGCAGCAGCGGGGGGGCCAACGAGCAGTACTTC